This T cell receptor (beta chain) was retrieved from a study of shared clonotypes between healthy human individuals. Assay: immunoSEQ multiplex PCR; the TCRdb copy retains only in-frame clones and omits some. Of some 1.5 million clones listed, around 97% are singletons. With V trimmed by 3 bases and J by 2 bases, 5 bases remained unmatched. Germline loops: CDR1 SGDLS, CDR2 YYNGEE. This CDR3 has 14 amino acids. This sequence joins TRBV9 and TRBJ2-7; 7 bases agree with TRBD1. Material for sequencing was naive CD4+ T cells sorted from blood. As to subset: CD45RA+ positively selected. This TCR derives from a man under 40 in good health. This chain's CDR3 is CASSAEDRTYEQYF. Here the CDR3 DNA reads TGTGCCAGCAGCGCCGAGGACAGGACCTACGAGCAGTACTTC.